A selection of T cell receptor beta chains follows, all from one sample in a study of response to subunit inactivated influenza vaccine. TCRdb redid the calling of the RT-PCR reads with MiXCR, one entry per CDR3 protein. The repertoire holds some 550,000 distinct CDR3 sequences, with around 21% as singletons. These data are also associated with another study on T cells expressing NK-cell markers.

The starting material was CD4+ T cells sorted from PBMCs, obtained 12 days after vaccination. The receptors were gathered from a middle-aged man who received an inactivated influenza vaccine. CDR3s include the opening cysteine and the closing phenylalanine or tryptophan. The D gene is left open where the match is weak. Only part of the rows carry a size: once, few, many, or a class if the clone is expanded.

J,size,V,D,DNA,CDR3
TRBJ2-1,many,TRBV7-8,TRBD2,TGTGCCAGCAGCTTAGGGGGACTAGCGGGCTACAATGAGCAGTTCTTC,CASSLGGLAGYNEQFF
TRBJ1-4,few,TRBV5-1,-,TGCGCCAGCAGCTTGGTGGGGCAGCAAAATGAAAAACTGTTTTTT,CASSLVGQQNEKLFF
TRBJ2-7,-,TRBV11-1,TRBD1,TGTGCCAGCAGCAAAACAGGGACAGGGAACGAGCAGTACTTC,CASSKTGTGNEQYF
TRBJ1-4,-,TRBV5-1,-,TGCGCCAGCAGCATAGAGGTGGGCCGTATTAATGAAAAACTGTTTTTT,CASSIEVGRINEKLFF
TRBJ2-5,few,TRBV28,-,TGTGCCAGCAATCGGCGGGAGACCCAGTACTTC,CASNRRETQYF
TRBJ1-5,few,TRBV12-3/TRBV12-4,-,TGTGCCAGCAGTTCCAGACGGAACAATCAGCCCCAGCATTTT,CASSSRRNNQPQHF
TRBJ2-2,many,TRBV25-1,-,TGTGCCAGCAGTGGGTGGAACACCGGGGAGCTGTTTTTT,CASSGWNTGELFF
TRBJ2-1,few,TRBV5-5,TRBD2,TGTGCCAGCAGCGGCGGTAGCGGGAGTTACAATGAGCAGTTCTTC,CASSGGSGSYNEQFF
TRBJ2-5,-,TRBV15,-,TGTGCCACCAGCAGAGAGGACTTGCAAGAGACCCAGTACTTC,CATSREDLQETQYF
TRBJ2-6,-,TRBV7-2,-,TGTGCCAGCAGCTCTAGACACCTTGGTTGGGCCAACGTCCTGACTTTC,CASSSRHLGWANVLTF
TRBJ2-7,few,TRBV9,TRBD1,TGTGCCAGCAGCCCCGGTATGGGACAGGGTTTCTACGAGCAGTACTTC,CASSPGMGQGFYEQYF
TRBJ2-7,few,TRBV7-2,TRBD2,TGTGCCAGCAGCTCCCGGGGACTAGCGGGAGTCGGCGAGCAGTACTTC,CASSSRGLAGVGEQYF
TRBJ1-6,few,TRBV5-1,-,TGCGCCAGCAGCTTGGCCCCCGGGGCCTCCTTTAATTCACCCCTCCACTTT,CASSLAPGASFNSPLHF
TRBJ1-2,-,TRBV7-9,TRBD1,TGTGCCAGCGGTGTAGGGACAGGGGGAAACTATGGCTACACCTTC,CASGVGTGGNYGYTF
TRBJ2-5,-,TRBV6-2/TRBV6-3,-,TGTGCCAGCAGTTATCGTCAGGGCGAAGAGACCCAGTACTTC,CASSYRQGEETQYF
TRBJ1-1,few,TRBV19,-,TGTGCCAGTAGTATATGGGCAGGTCCGAACACTGAAGCTTTCTTT,CASSIWAGPNTEAFF
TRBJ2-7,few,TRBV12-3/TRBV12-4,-,TGTGCCAGCAGTTTTGATTACGAGCAGTACTTC,CASSFDYEQYF
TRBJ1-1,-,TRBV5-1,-,TGCGCCAGCAGCTTGGAGGGCACGACGGGCACTGAAGCTTTCTTT,CASSLEGTTGTEAFF
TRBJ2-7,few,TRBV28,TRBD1,TGTGCCAGCAGTAGGGGACAGCCTAGCTCCTACGAGCAGTACTTC,CASSRGQPSSYEQYF
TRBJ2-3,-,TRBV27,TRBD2,TGTGCCAGCAGTTTATCAGCGGCTAGCGGGGGGTTGTTAGTAAATACGCAGTATTTT,CASSLSAASGGLLVNTQYF
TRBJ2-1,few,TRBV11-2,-,TGTGCCAGCAGCTTGGGGCACTACAATGAGCAGTTCTTC,CASSLGHYNEQFF
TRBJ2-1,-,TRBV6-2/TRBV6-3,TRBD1,TGTGCCAGCAGGAGAATGACAGGGTCCCAAAACAATGAGCAGTTCTTC,CASRRMTGSQNNEQFF
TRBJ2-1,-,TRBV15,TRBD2,TGTGCCACCAGCGGGTTAGCGGGGTCCGAGCAGTTCTTC,CATSGLAGSEQFF
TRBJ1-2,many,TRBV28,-,TGTGCCAGCAGTTTAGCTAACTATGGCTACACCTTC,CASSLANYGYTF
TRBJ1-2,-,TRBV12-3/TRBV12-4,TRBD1,TGTGCCAGCAGCTGGGACAGGGCGGACTATGGCTACACCTTC,CASSWDRADYGYTF
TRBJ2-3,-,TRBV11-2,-,TGTGCCAGCAGCTTATCCCGGCTAGCTCCTGTCCCAGATACGCAGTATTTT,CASSLSRLAPVPDTQYF
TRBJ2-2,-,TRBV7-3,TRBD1,TGTGCCAGCAGCCTGACAGGGGAGAACACCGGGGAGCTGTTTTTT,CASSLTGENTGELFF
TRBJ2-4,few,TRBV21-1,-,TGTGCCATGACCGCGGTAGCCAAAAACATTCAGTACTTC,CAMTAVAKNIQYF
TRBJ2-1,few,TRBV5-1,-,TGCGCCAGCAGCCTATCCTCTTCGGGTTACAATGAGCAGTTCTTC,CASSLSSSGYNEQFF
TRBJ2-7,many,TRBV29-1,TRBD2,TGCAGCGTTGTCCGGCGGGGGACCTACGAGCAGTACTTC,CSVVRRGTYEQYF
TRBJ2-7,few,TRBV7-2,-,TGTGCCAGCAGCCAGAACTCACAGGGTAAATGGTACTTC,CASSQNSQGKWYF
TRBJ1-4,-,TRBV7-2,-,TGTGCCAGCAGCTTTCCGGGGGGGGTTAATGAAAAACTGTTTTTT,CASSFPGGVNEKLFF
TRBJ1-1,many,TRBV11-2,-,TGTGCCAGCAGCTTAACGGAACATGAAGCTTTCTTT,CASSLTEHEAFF
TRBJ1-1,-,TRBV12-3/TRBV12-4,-,TGTGCCAGCAGTCCGTTGCCTACTGAAGCTTTCTTT,CASSPLPTEAFF
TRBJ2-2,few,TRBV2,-,TGTGCCAGCAGTACGAGTCGGAACACCGGGGAGCTGTTTTTT,CASSTSRNTGELFF
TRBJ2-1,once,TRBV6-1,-,TGTGCCAGCAGTGAAATGGCCGGTGAGCAGTTCTTC,CASSEMAGEQFF
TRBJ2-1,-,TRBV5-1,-,TGCGCCAGCAGCTTGCGGGCAGGGTCTGCATTTACCTTCTTC,CASSLRAGSAFTFF
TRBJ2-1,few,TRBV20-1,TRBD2,TGCAGTGCTAGAGAACCCCGACTAGCGGACAATGAGCAGTTCTTC,CSAREPRLADNEQFF
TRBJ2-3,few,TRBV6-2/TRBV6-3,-,TGTGCCAGCAGGACGAATGGACTCGCCTACACAGATACGCAGTATTTT,CASRTNGLAYTDTQYF
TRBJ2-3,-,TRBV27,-,TGTGCCAGCGAAACTAGTGACACGCAGTATTTT,CASETSDTQYF
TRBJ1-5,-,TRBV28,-,TGTGCCAGCACCTCTGGACGTGGTTTTGGCAATCAGCCCCAGCATTTT,CASTSGRGFGNQPQHF
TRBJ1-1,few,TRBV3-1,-,TGTGCCAGCAGCCAATTAGGTATGAACACTGAAGCTTTCTTT,CASSQLGMNTEAFF
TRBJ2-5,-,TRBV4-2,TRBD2,TGTGCCAGCAGCCCCCGGGGGGGCAGGGAGTACCAAGAGACCCAGTACTTC,CASSPRGGREYQETQYF
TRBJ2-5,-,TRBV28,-,TGTGCCAGCAGTTGGAGGAAGGAGACCCAGTACTTC,CASSWRKETQYF
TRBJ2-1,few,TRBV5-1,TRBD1,TGCGCCAGCAGCTTGGAGGGACAGAACTACAATGAGCAGTTCTTC,CASSLEGQNYNEQFF
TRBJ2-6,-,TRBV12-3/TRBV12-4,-,TGTGCCAGCAGTACCGCCAACGTCCTGACTTTC,CASSTANVLTF
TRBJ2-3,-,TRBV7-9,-,TGTGCCAGCAGCTTGGGCAGACCCACAGATACGCAGTATTTT,CASSLGRPTDTQYF